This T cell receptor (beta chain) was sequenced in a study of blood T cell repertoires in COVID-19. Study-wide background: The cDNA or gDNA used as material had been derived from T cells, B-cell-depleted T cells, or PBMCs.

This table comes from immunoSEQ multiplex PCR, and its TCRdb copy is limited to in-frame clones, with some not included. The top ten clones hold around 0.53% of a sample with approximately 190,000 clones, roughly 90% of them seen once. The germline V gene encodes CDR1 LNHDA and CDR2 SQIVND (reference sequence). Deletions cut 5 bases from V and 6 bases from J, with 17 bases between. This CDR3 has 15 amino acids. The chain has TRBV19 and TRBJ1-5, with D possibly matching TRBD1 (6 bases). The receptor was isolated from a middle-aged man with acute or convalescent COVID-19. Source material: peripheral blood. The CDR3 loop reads CASSLQGLKGQPQHF. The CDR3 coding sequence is TGTGCCAGTAGTCTACAGGGCCTAAAGGGTCAGCCCCAGCATTTT. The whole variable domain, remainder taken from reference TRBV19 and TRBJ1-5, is DGGITQSPKYLFRKEGQNVTLSCEQNLNHDAMYWYRQDPGQGLRLIYYSQIVNDFQKGDIAEGYSVSREKKESFPLTVTSAQKNPTAFYLCASSLQGLKGQPQHFGDGTRLSIL.